This T cell receptor beta chain emerged from a study of post-analysis software for immune sequencing data. Findings and caveats of the study: Relative to controls, patients had five TRBV segments at higher frequency, with TRBV5-6, TRBV5-1 and TRBV20-1 among these.

Comments on this clonotype: Its antigen remains unidentified.

Researchers reported that TCR beta cDNA libraries carried unique molecular identifiers. TCRdb itself ran the PCR reads through MiXCR, one entry per CDR3 protein. Among 600,000 to 700,000 distinct CDR3 sequences listed, roughly three fifths were seen once. The CDR3 contains 12 residues. The V and J ends lost 8 bases and 8 bases, in that order; junction bases with no gene match: 6. The TCR sequence derives from a girl between 2 and 10 years old with multiple sclerosis. The sequencing input was blood. The V gene is TRBV12-3 or TRBV12-4, the J gene TRBJ2-1; 7 bases match TRBD2. CDR3 protein: CASAGGWDEQFF. As DNA, the CDR3 is TGTGCCAGCGCCGGGGGGTGGGATGAGCAGTTCTTC.